The 24 T cell receptor beta chains below were found in one sample sequenced in a study of blood T cell repertoires in COVID-19. Some clones are missing from TCRdb's copy, which holds only in-frame ones; the method was immunoSEQ multiplex PCR. The sample includes about 160,000 clones, around 87% of them seen just once. Sequencing was done on a sample of peripheral blood. Receptor source: a woman in her 70s with COVID-19, enrolled during active disease.

DNA of the CDR3: TGTGCCAGCAGTGAAATCGGCGACAGGGACTATGGCTACACCTTC. Encoded protein: CASSEIGDRDYGYTF. The chain has TRBV25-1 and TRBJ1-2, with TRBD1 identical over 7 bases. CDR1 is MGHDK, CDR2 SYGVNS, per germline. The V segment lost 2 bases and the J segment 3 bases; nucleotides outside the gene matches: 6. The CDR3 covers 15 residues.

This sequence joins TRBV7-9 and TRBJ1-1; D not certain. The CDR3 covers 14 residues. V lost 1 base and J 3 bases, leaving 9 bases between the germline ends. CDR1 is SEHNR, CDR2 FQNEAQ, per germline (reference sequence). Here the CDR3 DNA reads TGTGCCAGCAGCTTAGAAGGAGGACACACTGAAGCTTTCTTT. The encoded protein is CASSLEGGHTEAFF.

The chain uses TRBV7-9 and TRBJ1-6; TRBD1 aligns across 9 bases. The germline V gene has CDR1 SEHNR and CDR2 FQNEAQ (reference sequence). This CDR3 region has 16 residues. The junction had 5 bases not matched to a gene; V was cut back by 3 bases and J by 5 bases. The CDR3 protein is CASSLWGQGDNSPLHF. CDR3 nucleotides: TGTGCCAGCAGCTTGTGGGGACAGGGAGATAATTCACCCCTCCACTTT.

The V and J genes are TRBV4-2 and TRBJ1-1, with a tentative D call TRBD1 (5 bases). Germline V lookup: CDR1 LGHNA, CDR2 YNFKEQ. The V end lost 1 base, the J end lost 3 bases, and 12 bases lay between the germline ends. The CDR3 consists of 15 residues. CDR3 protein: CASSQVHRGDTEAFF. The CDR3 coding sequence is TGTGCCAGCAGCCAAGTACACCGGGGGGACACTGAAGCTTTCTTT.

The chain links TRBV11-3 to TRBJ2-1; D possibly corresponds to TRBD2 (5 bases). The CDR3 is 16 amino acids. The V gene lost 5 bases and the J gene lost 0 bases, with 14 bases spanning the gap. CDR1 is SGHNT, CDR2 YENEEA, per germline. In DNA form, the CDR3 reads TGTGCCAGCAGCCCCCGGACTGGGCACTCCTACAATGAGCAGTTCTTC. Translating gives CASSPRTGHSYNEQFF.

The J gene is TRBJ1-1, the V gene TRBV19; D not resolved. Per the germline V gene, CDR1 is LNHDA and CDR2 is SQIVND (reference sequence). V was clipped by 4 bases and J by 0 bases, with 12 bases between them. This CDR3 spans 15 amino acids. CDR3 amino acids: CASSREREMNTEAFF. CDR3 sequence (DNA): TGTGCCAGTAGTAGGGAAAGGGAGATGAACACTGAAGCTTTCTTT.

The table lists this clone with a count of one. This chain joins TRBV2 and TRBJ2-2; D is uncertain. Germline V gene lookup returns CDR1 SNHLY and CDR2 FYNNEI. The CDR3 is made up of 13 amino acids. With 4 bases removed from V and 3 bases from J, the gap between germline ends came to 6 bases. This CDR3 reads CASSALYTGELFF. For the CDR3, the DNA is TGTGCCAGCAGTGCCCTATACACCGGGGAGCTGTTTTTT.

The gene calls are TRBV5-1 and TRBJ2-3, with 10 bases that match TRBD2. From germline, CDR1 is SGHRS and CDR2 YFSETQ. J was trimmed by 3 bases and V by 3 bases; bases with no gene match: 1. CDR3 length: 14 residues. The CDR3 DNA follows: TGCGCCAGCAGCTATAGCGGGGGGACAGATACGCAGTATTTT. Its translation is CASSYSGGTDTQYF.

CDR3 protein: CASSPQGVRYGYTF. In nucleotides, the CDR3 is TGTGCCAGCTCACCTCAGGGGGTGAGATATGGCTACACCTTC. The gene calls are TRBV18 and TRBJ1-2; 7 bases line up with TRBD1. CDR3 size: 14 residues. With V trimmed by 3 bases and J by 5 bases, 6 bases remained unmatched. Looked up from germline, CDR1 is KGHSH and CDR2 is LQKENI.

The rearrangement links TRBV5-1 to TRBJ1-1; D call uncertain. CDR1 and CDR2 from the germline V gene are SGHRS and YFSETQ. The CDR3 sequence is 14 residues long. Trimming took off 4 bases at V and 1 base at J, with 11 bases between the two ends. As DNA, the CDR3 is TGCGCCAGCAGCGACTCCCCGGGGAACACTGAAGCTTTCTTT. Its protein is CASSDSPGNTEAFF.

The chain recombines TRBV24-1 with TRBJ2-5; 9 nucleotides line up with TRBD1. The trim removed 3 bases at V and 2 bases at J, leaving 3 bases unmatched. The CDR3 is 15 residues long. Germline V gene sequence: CDR1 KGHDR, CDR2 SFDVKD. The CDR3 is CATSDNDRGQETQYF. The CDR3, as DNA: TGTGCCACCAGTGATAATGACAGGGGGCAAGAGACCCAGTACTTC.

This clone was seen more than once but under ten times. The V and J genes are TRBV4-1 and TRBJ1-5, with D unresolved. V lost 2 bases, J lost 3 bases, and 17 bases lay in between. Germline CDR1 and CDR2: MGHRA and YSYEKL. The CDR3 covers 17 residues. CDR3 bases: TGCGCCAGCAGCCAATCCCTCACCCGGGGTGTCAATCAGCCCCAGCATTTT. Protein: CASSQSLTRGVNQPQHF.

Here the CDR3 reads CASSISGSSYNSPLHF. CDR3 DNA sequence: TGTGCCAGTAGTATTTCGGGGAGCTCCTATAATTCACCCCTCCACTTT. The J gene is TRBJ1-6, the V gene TRBV19, with D uncertain. The V end lost 3 bases, the J end lost 0 bases, and 9 bases lay between the germline ends. The germline V gene has CDR1 LNHDA and CDR2 SQIVND (reference sequence). The CDR3 extends over 16 amino acids.

The rearrangement joins TRBV5-1 to TRBJ1-2; D uncertain. V dropped 0 bases and J dropped 2 bases, with 11 bases sitting between them. Germline V gives CDR1 SGHRS, CDR2 YFSETQ. The CDR3 contains 15 residues. This chain's CDR3 is CASSLGGRENYGYTF. The CDR3 DNA is TGCGCCAGCAGCTTGGGGGGAAGGGAGAACTATGGCTACACCTTC.

This clone was recorded only once. The V call is TRBV19, the J call TRBJ1-5, with D possibly being TRBD1 (6 bases). Germline CDR1 and CDR2: LNHDA and SQIVND (reference sequence). The V gene lost 6 bases and the J gene lost 2 bases, with 14 bases spanning the gap. This CDR3 has 15 amino acids. CDR3 amino acids: CASRGQSLGNQPQHF. CDR3 nucleotides: TGTGCCAGTAGAGGACAGTCCCTTGGCAATCAGCCCCAGCATTTT.

The chain's CDR3 is CASSPLGQYPPQHF. CDR3 in DNA: TGTGCCAGCAGTCCCCTCGGACAATATCCGCCCCAGCATTTT. The chain links TRBV28 to TRBJ1-5; weak D call: TRBD1 (5 bases). This CDR3 spans 14 amino acids. V was clipped by 5 bases and J by 9 bases, with 17 bases between them. In germline, CDR1 is MDHEN, CDR2 SYDVKM.

The chain employs TRBV30 and TRBJ1-5, with a tentative D call TRBD1 (6 bases). The germline gives CDR1 GTSNPN, CDR2 SVGIG (reference sequence). The ends were cut back, 5 bases at V and 5 bases at J, with 19 bases in the middle. This CDR3 contains 15 residues. The CDR3 coding sequence is TGTGCCTGGCGGGAAGGGGGAAGCGGTTATCAGCCCCAGCATTTT. This codes for CAWREGGSGYQPQHF.

The genes are TRBV28 and TRBJ2-2; maybe TRBD2 (6 bases). The V and J ends lost 7 bases and 2 bases respectively, with 8 bases between them. The CDR3 runs to 13 residues. CDR1 and CDR2 from the germline V gene are MDHEN and SYDVKM. The CDR3 bases are TGTGCCAGCACCGGGGGAAACACCGGGGAGCTGTTTTTT. This encodes CASTGGNTGELFF.

This sequence joins TRBV9 and TRBJ2-7; the D gene is possibly TRBD1 (7 bases). V dropped 4 bases and J dropped 1 base, with 24 bases sitting between them. This CDR3 region has 18 residues. The germline CDR1 and CDR2 sequences are SGDLS and YYNGEE. The CDR3 sequence is CASSPSPKLAGGSYEQYF. The CDR3 nucleotides are TGTGCCAGCAGCCCCTCACCCAAGTTGGCAGGGGGGTCCTACGAGCAGTACTTC.

V usage is TRBV19 and J usage is TRBJ2-1; tentatively, D is TRBD2 (6 bases). This CDR3 has 14 amino acids. V shed 7 bases and J shed 4 bases, with 14 bases lying between them. CDR1 and CDR2 from the germline V gene are LNHDA and SQIVND (reference sequence). This CDR3 reads CASKPGLAYNEQFF. In DNA, the CDR3 is TGTGCCAGTAAACCGGGACTGGCTTACAATGAGCAGTTCTTC.

The gene calls are TRBV9 and TRBJ2-1; 7 bases match TRBD1. The CDR3 length is 15 residues. Losses at the gene ends were 0 bases for V and 5 bases for J; bases not matched to a gene: 5. The germline V gene has CDR1 SGDLS and CDR2 YYNGEE. The CDR3 DNA reads as TGTGCCAGCAGCGTAGATCAGGGGGTTGACAATGAGCAGTTCTTC. It specifies CASSVDQGVDNEQFF.

The chain is built from TRBV27 and TRBJ2-7; 7 positions agree with TRBD1. V was pared by 7 bases and J by 6 bases, with 12 bases of the junction left unmatched. CDR1 and CDR2 (germline): MNHEY, SMNVEV (reference sequence). The CDR3 is 14 amino acids. The CDR3 DNA reads as TGTGCCAGCACTTCCCAGGGGGTTAGTCGCGAGCAGTACTTC. It encodes CASTSQGVSREQYF.

The chain combines TRBV14 with TRBJ2-5; 8 bases match TRBD2. Germline CDR1 SGHDN, CDR2 FVKESK. The length of the CDR3 is 12 residues. J was trimmed by 4 bases and V by 7 bases; bases with no gene match: 2. CDR3 in amino acids: CASNRGGETQYF. The CDR3 DNA is TGTGCCAGCAATCGGGGGGGAGAGACCCAGTACTTC.

The genes are TRBV7-9 and TRBJ2-7; TRBD1 is a possible D gene (5 bases). The CDR3 runs to 14 residues. Germline CDR1 is SEHNR and CDR2 is FQNEAQ (reference sequence). Trimming pared 5 bases from V and 5 bases from J, leaving 16 bases between. CDR3 residues: CASSLGQDFDEQYF. CDR3 nucleotides: TGTGCCAGCAGCCTTGGACAAGACTTCGACGAGCAGTACTTC.